The present T cell receptor beta chain was sequenced within a study of T cells in tumors after PD-1 blockade. Germline V lookup: CDR1 SGHVS, CDR2 FQNEAQ. The CDR3 totals 13 residues. V lost 2 bases, J lost 3 bases, and 5 bases lay in between. Some clones are missing from TCRdb's copy, which holds only in-frame ones; the method was immunoSEQ multiplex PCR. Of fewer than 25,000 clones detected, roughly 82% appear once; the ten largest clones hold 10% to 15%. Sequenced here: PBMCs, sampled after anti-PD-1 treatment. This chain connects TRBV7-8 to TRBJ1-5; unclear D gene. The sequence derives from a human donor with basal cell carcinoma. CDR3 amino acids: CASSLRSNQPQHF. As DNA, the CDR3 is TGTGCCAGCAGCTTAAGGTCCAATCAGCCCCAGCATTTT.